The next 7 T cell receptor beta chains were all read from a single sample in a study of CD8 T cells in Susac syndrome. RNA amounts of roughly 0.45 to 1 ug underwent reverse transcription with random hexamers. TCRdb ran MiXCR on the immunoSEQ multiplex PCR reads and lists one entry per CDR3 protein. The sample comprises about 130,000 distinct CDR3 sequences, 90% to 95% of which are singletons, and about 0.12% rests with the top ten. The material sequenced was CD4+ T cells from PBMCs. These receptors all stem from a human donor with multiple sclerosis.

The V and J genes are TRBV12-3 or TRBV12-4 and TRBJ2-2, with D maybe TRBD2 (5 bases). V was clipped by 4 bases and J by 4 bases, with 7 bases between them. The CDR3 length is 13 residues. CDR3 loop: CASSSRATGELFF. In DNA, the CDR3 is TGTGCCAGCAGTTCGAGGGCCACCGGGGAGCTGTTTTTT.

This chain connects TRBV2 to TRBJ1-2; 7 nucleotides agree with TRBD1. The germline V gene has CDR1 SNHLY and CDR2 FYNNEI. This CDR3 has 12 amino acids. The CDR3 here is CARGPANYGYTF. DNA of the CDR3: TGTGCAAGGGGGCCAGCTAACTATGGCTACACCTTC. The full variable domain, rest sourced from reference TRBV2 and TRBJ1-2, is EPEVTQTPSHQVTQMGQEVILRCVPISNHLYFYWYRQILGQKVEFLVSFYNNEISEKSEIFDDQFSVERPDGSNFTLKIRSTKLEDSAMYFCARGPANYGYTFGSGTRLTVV.

The rearrangement joins TRBV7-2 to TRBJ1-5; D remains unclear. The germline CDR1 and CDR2 sequences are SGHTA and FQGNSA. The V end lost 1 base, the J end lost 7 bases, and 8 bases lay between the germline ends. The CDR3 is 13 amino acids. CDR3: CASSLERLQPQHF. The CDR3, as DNA: TGTGCCAGCAGCTTAGAAAGACTGCAGCCCCAGCATTTT.

The chain uses TRBV18 and TRBJ2-1; the match to TRBD2 covers 7 bases. V trimming: 6 bases; J trimming: 3 bases; junction bases outside the gene matches: 5. This CDR3 has 14 residues. Germline V lookup: CDR1 KGHSH, CDR2 LQKENI. The CDR3 loop is CASSREGSYNEQFF. DNA for the CDR3: TGTGCCAGCTCCAGGGAGGGTAGCTACAATGAGCAGTTCTTC.

The chain is built from TRBV9 and TRBJ1-2; D not certain. CDR3 length: 13 amino acids. Trimming took off 0 bases at V and 6 bases at J, with 9 bases between the two ends. Germline values: CDR1 SGDLS, CDR2 YYNGEE. CDR3: CASSVDGMNGYTF. The CDR3, as DNA: TGTGCCAGCAGCGTAGACGGAATGAATGGCTACACCTTC.

The table lists this clonotype with a count of one. This chain joins TRBV7-2 and TRBJ2-5, with 10 bases identical to TRBD2. CDR1 is SGHTA, CDR2 FQGNSA, per germline. This CDR3 region has 12 residues. The junction had 3 bases not matched to a gene; V was cut back by 9 bases and J by 5 bases. DNA of the CDR3: TGTGCCAGTCGAGCGGGGGGGGAGACCCAGTACTTC. It codes for CASRAGGETQYF.

The chain is built from TRBV6-6 and TRBJ2-5, with 10 bases lining up with TRBD1. J was trimmed by 5 bases and V by 6 bases; bases with no gene match: 9. The CDR3 is 15 residues long. In germline, CDR1 is MNHNY, CDR2 SVGAGI (reference sequence). Here the CDR3 reads CASSSGTGVVETQYF. CDR3 DNA sequence: TGTGCCAGCAGCTCCGGGACAGGGGTGGTGGAGACCCAGTACTTC.